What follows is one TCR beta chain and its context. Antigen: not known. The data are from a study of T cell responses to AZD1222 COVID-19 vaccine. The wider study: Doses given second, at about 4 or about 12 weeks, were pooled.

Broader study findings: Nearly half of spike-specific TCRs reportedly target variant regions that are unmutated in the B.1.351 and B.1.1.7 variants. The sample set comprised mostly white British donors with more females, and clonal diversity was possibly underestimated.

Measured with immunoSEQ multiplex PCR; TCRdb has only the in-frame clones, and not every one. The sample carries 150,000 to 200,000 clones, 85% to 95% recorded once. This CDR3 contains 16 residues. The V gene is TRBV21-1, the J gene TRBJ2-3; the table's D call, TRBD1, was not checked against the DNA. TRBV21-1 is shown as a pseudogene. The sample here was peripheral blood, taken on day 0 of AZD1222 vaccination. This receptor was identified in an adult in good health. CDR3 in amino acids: CASSKGDLGHTDTQYF. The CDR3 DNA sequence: TGTGCCAGCAGCAAAGGGGATTTGGGGCACACAGATACGCAGTATTTT.